Shown below are 25 T cell receptor beta chains from a single sample sequenced in a study of identical twins. MiXCR, applied by TCRdb to the 5' RACE reads, yields one record per CDR3 protein. Of 500,000 to 600,000 distinct CDR3 sequences listed, less than 25% were seen once; the top ten hold roughly 0.91%. These same data were also listed under a study on T cells expressing NK-cell markers.

Sequenced input: CD4+ T cells sorted from blood. These receptors were collected from a woman younger than 30 in good health.

A few counts support this clonotype. V and J are TRBV29-1 and TRBJ1-2, with D possibly matching TRBD1 (6 bases). V was pared by 5 bases and J by 6 bases, with 13 bases between. The CDR3 consists of 12 residues. The germline gives CDR1 SQVTM, CDR2 ANQGSEA. DNA for the CDR3: TGCAGCGTTTTTAAGGAGGGGGATGGCTACACCTTC. Its translation: CSVFKEGDGYTF.

The sample holds a few counts of this clonotype. The rearrangement uses TRBV29-1 and TRBJ1-2, with 10 bases identical to TRBD1. J gave up 6 bases and V 7 bases, and 5 bases lay outside the gene matches. From germline, CDR1 is SQVTM and CDR2 ANQGSEA. This CDR3 region has 12 residues. The CDR3 nucleotides read TGCAGCGAGGTCGGACAGGGGGATGGCTACACCTTC. Protein product: CSEVGQGDGYTF.

The rearrangement links TRBV5-1 to TRBJ2-7; TRBD1 might be the D (5 bases). With 7 bases removed from V and 4 bases from J, the gap between germline ends came to 12 bases. This CDR3 is built from 12 residues. The germline V gene encodes CDR1 SGHRS and CDR2 YFSETQ. The CDR3, as DNA: TGCGCCAGCCAATCGACAGAATACGAGCAGTACTTC. Translating it yields CASQSTEYEQYF.

This clonotype occurred a few times. The chain employs TRBV5-1 and TRBJ2-6; D might be TRBD1 (6 bases). The CDR3 has 16 residues. CDR1 is SGHRS and CDR2 is YFSETQ in the germline V gene. With 4 bases removed from V and 1 base from J, the gap between germline ends came to 12 bases. CDR3 sequence reads: CASSLQGSSGANVLTF. The CDR3, as DNA: TGCGCCAGCAGCCTACAGGGATCGTCTGGGGCCAACGTCCTGACTTTC.

This chain links TRBV19 with TRBJ1-1, with D uncertain. Trimming left V 3 bases short and J 1 base short, with 3 bases between. From germline, CDR1 is LNHDA and CDR2 SQIVND (reference sequence). This CDR3 is built from 12 residues. Here the CDR3 reads CASSMGNTEAFF. The DNA for the CDR3 is TGTGCCAGTAGTATGGGGAACACTGAAGCTTTCTTT.

V gene TRBV5-1 combines with J gene TRBJ2-7; D is undetermined. The CDR3 runs to 15 residues. V shed 0 bases and J shed 0 bases, with 10 bases lying between them. Per germline, CDR1 SGHRS and CDR2 YFSETQ. CDR3 bases: TGCGCCAGCAGCTTGGATCGGCCACCCTCCTACGAGCAGTACTTC. Translation gives CASSLDRPPSYEQYF.

This chain links TRBV5-1 with TRBJ2-5; TRBD1 aligns across 7 bases. The junction had 5 bases not matched to a gene; V was cut back by 1 base and J by 2 bases. Germline V lookup: CDR1 SGHRS, CDR2 YFSETQ. The CDR3 is made up of 15 amino acids. In DNA, the CDR3 is TGCGCCAGCAGCTTGTTATGGGACAGACAAGAGACCCAGTACTTC. It codes for CASSLLWDRQETQYF.

The chain is built from TRBV2 and TRBJ1-1; no clear D gene. V shed 1 base and J shed 4 bases, with 7 bases lying between them. CDR1 is SNHLY, CDR2 FYNNEI, per germline. The CDR3 length is 13 residues. The CDR3 spells CASSEDGPTEAFF. As DNA, the CDR3 is TGTGCCAGCAGTGAAGACGGGCCCACTGAAGCTTTCTTT.

In the case of this clonotype: This sequence may be a read error, since a much larger clone differs from it by one base. The chain combines TRBV20-1 with TRBJ1-1, with unresolved D. CDR1 DFQATT and CDR2 SNEGSKA come from the germline V gene (reference sequence). The CDR3 loop spans 11 amino acids. CDR3 coding DNA: TGCAGTGCTACAGAGAACACTGAAGTTTTCTTT. Translated, it gives CSATENTEVFF.

The chain couples TRBV5-6 to TRBJ2-2, with 9 bases aligning to TRBD2. Germline CDR1 SGHDT, CDR2 YYEEEE. The CDR3 loop spans 17 amino acids. V was clipped by 4 bases and J by 0 bases; unmatched bases: 7. The CDR3 loop is CASSKREAPANTGELFF. The CDR3 region has the DNA TGTGCCAGCAGCAAGCGGGAGGCACCCGCGAACACCGGGGAGCTGTTTTTT.

The rearrangement uses TRBV6-5 and TRBJ2-3; 8 nucleotides match TRBD2. Trimming at V came to 4 bases and at J to 3 bases, leaving 9 bases not matched to a gene. CDR1 MNHEY and CDR2 SVGAGI come from the germline V gene. CDR3 length: 16 residues. As DNA, the CDR3 is TGTGCCAGCAGTTCCCCGGGGGGGGCGCCGACAGATACGCAGTATTTT. It specifies CASSSPGGAPTDTQYF.

Only a few counts were recorded for this clonotype. The rearrangement uses TRBV20-1 and TRBJ2-1, with D unresolved. The V gene's germline CDR1 is DFQATT and CDR2 SNEGSKA (reference sequence). Trimming shortened V by 1 base and J by 9 bases, and 10 bases separated the two germline ends. This CDR3 comprises 12 residues. As DNA, the CDR3 is TGCAGTGCTAGAGCCATAGTCGTTGAGCAGTTCTTC. Its protein product is CSARAIVVEQFF.

The chain combines TRBV5-1 with TRBJ2-3; tentatively, D is TRBD1 (5 bases). CDR3 size: 15 residues. The ends were cut back, 2 bases at V and 0 bases at J, with 10 bases in the middle. Germline V lookup: CDR1 SGHRS, CDR2 YFSETQ. CDR3 sequence: CASSFRRTSTDTQYF. The CDR3 DNA reads as TGCGCCAGCAGCTTCCGACGGACAAGCACAGATACGCAGTATTTT.

This clonotype was seen ten or more times. This sequence joins TRBV5-6 and TRBJ2-1; 7 nucleotides match TRBD2. This CDR3 region has 14 residues. Trimming removed 4 bases from V and 4 bases from J; junction bases left unmatched: 5. Germline V CDR1 and CDR2: SGHDT, YYEEEE. The CDR3 region has the DNA TGTGCCAGCAGCCCGCCGGGAGGTTACAATGAGCAGTTCTTC. This gives the protein CASSPPGGYNEQFF.

In its sample, this clonotype was seen a few times. The V gene is TRBV12-3 or TRBV12-4, the J gene TRBJ1-5, with D unresolved. The CDR3 has 13 residues. Trimming shortened V by 5 bases and J by 0 bases, and 5 bases separated the two germline ends. The CDR3 DNA reads TGTGCCAGCAGTGTATATAGCAATCAGCCCCAGCATTTT. Residues: CASSVYSNQPQHF.

The chain recombines TRBV3-1 with TRBJ2-1; D gene unclear. The CDR3 is 13 amino acids. Germline lookup yields CDR1 LGHDT and CDR2 YNNKEL (reference sequence). The ends were cut back, 1 base at V and 9 bases at J, with 10 bases in the middle. DNA for the CDR3: TGTGCCAGCAGCCAAGGACCAAGGAGTGAGCAGTTCTTC. The encoded protein is CASSQGPRSEQFF.

This clonotype was observed a few times. The V gene is TRBV29-1, the J gene TRBJ1-1; TRBD1 matches 7 bases. There are 11 residues in the CDR3. The junction had 9 bases not matched to a gene; V was cut back by 7 bases and J by 10 bases. CDR1 is SQVTM, CDR2 ANQGSEA, per germline. The chain's CDR3 is CSAEQGRGAFF. In DNA form, the CDR3 reads TGCAGCGCGGAACAGGGGAGAGGAGCTTTCTTT. Full variable domain (remainder filled in from reference TRBV29-1 and TRBJ1-1): SAVISQKPSRDICQRGTSLTIQCQVDSQVTMMFWYRQQPGQSLTLIATANQGSEATYESGFVIDKFPISRPNLTFSTLTVSNMSPEDSSIYLCSAEQGRGAFFGQGTRLTVV.

This clonotype was counted only a few times. The chain carries TRBV20-1 and TRBJ2-7, with D possibly TRBD2 on 5 matching bases. CDR1 and CDR2 from the germline V gene are DFQATT and SNEGSKA (reference sequence). V lost 7 bases and J lost 3, with 28 bases in between. CDR3 length equals 17 residues. CDR3 nucleotide sequence: TGCAGTGTCACCCCCGCCCCGAGGTGGGAGATGAGCTACGAGCAGTACTTC. This encodes CSVTPAPRWEMSYEQYF.

The V gene is TRBV20-1, the J gene TRBJ2-7, with D possibly being TRBD1 (6 bases). The germline V and J ends were trimmed by 4 bases and 4 bases, with 17 bases remaining between them. The CDR3 extends over 14 amino acids. Germline V lookup: CDR1 DFQATT, CDR2 SNEGSKA (reference sequence). CDR3 residues: CSATRPGHEYEQYF. As DNA, the CDR3 is TGCAGTGCTACGCGGCCGGGACATGAATACGAGCAGTACTTC.

This clonotype appeared a few times. The chain employs TRBV12-3 or TRBV12-4 and TRBJ2-1; 10 nucleotides align to TRBD2. The CDR3 totals 18 residues. Trimming cost V 5 bases and J 0 bases; bases outside gene matches: 10. The CDR3 region has the DNA TGTGCCAGCAGTCACCTCATTAGCGGGAGGTTCTCCTACAATGAGCAGTTCTTC. Translation: CASSHLISGRFSYNEQFF.

The J gene is TRBJ1-4, the V gene TRBV20-1; no definite D call. This CDR3 region has 14 residues. Germline V gives CDR1 DFQATT, CDR2 SNEGSKA (reference sequence). V was pared by 0 bases and J by 3 bases, with 8 bases between. Here the CDR3 DNA reads TGCAGTGCTAGAGATCACACAGCTAATGAAAAACTGTTTTTT. Protein product: CSARDHTANEKLFF.

This clonotype was seen at least ten times. The chain recombines TRBV20-1 with TRBJ2-5; the D gene is possibly TRBD2 (5 bases). The V and J ends lost 6 bases and 7 bases respectively, with 15 bases between them. This CDR3 has 12 residues. Germline-derived CDR1 and CDR2 are DFQATT and SNEGSKA (reference sequence). CDR3 protein: CSADTRSGTQYF. CDR3 sequence (DNA): TGCAGTGCCGACACTAGATCGGGGACCCAGTACTTC.

This clonotype was seen more than once but under ten times. J is TRBJ1-1 and V is TRBV11-2; 12 nucleotides agree with TRBD1. Trimming took 6 bases from V and 6 from J; bases not matched to a gene: 5. In germline, CDR1 is SGHAT, CDR2 FQNNGV. The CDR3 is made up of 14 amino acids. CDR3 in DNA: TGTGCCAGCAGGGCGGGGACAGGGGGCTCTGAAGCTTTCTTT. Translated, it gives CASRAGTGGSEAFF.

This clonotype was counted many times. The V call is TRBV5-1, the J call TRBJ2-1, with TRBD2 matching over 8 bases. Germline V lookup: CDR1 SGHRS, CDR2 YFSETQ. J lost 0 bases, V lost 7 bases, and 3 bases had no gene match. This CDR3 contains 14 residues. CDR3: CASGGTSSYNEQFF. The CDR3 bases are TGCGCCAGCGGAGGGACTAGCTCCTACAATGAGCAGTTCTTC.

The V and J genes are TRBV5-6 and TRBJ1-3, with D possibly matching TRBD1 (5 bases). The CDR3 loop spans 15 amino acids. CDR1 SGHDT and CDR2 YYEEEE come from the germline V gene. Trimming removed 0 bases from V and 0 bases from J, with 7 bases in between. CDR3 sequence reads: CASSLEGSSGNTIYF. The CDR3 DNA reads as TGTGCCAGCAGCTTGGAGGGGAGCTCTGGAAACACCATATATTTT.